This T cell receptor beta chain was identified in a study of T cells in tumors after PD-1 blockade. Trimming pared 7 bases from V and 2 bases from J, leaving 16 bases between. CDR1 SEHNR and CDR2 FQNEAQ come from the germline V gene (reference sequence). CDR3 length equals 15 residues. General study points: Blood contained about 42% of the tumor's TCR clonotypes.

The repertoire was sequenced with immunoSEQ multiplex PCR; TCRdb's copy has only in-frame clones and lacks some. The data hold 60,000 to 75,000 clones, with 74% observed a single time. With regard to this clone: The antigen is not known.

The clonotype comes from a human donor with basal cell carcinoma. The genes are TRBV7-9 and TRBJ2-3, with D possibly called TRBD1 or TRBD2 (6 bases each). This material consisted of PBMCs, taken after anti-PD-1 treatment. This chain's CDR3 is CASTPGAAPTDTQYF. DNA for the CDR3: TGTGCCAGCACCCCGGGGGCGGCGCCCACAGATACGCAGTATTTT.